This paragraph covers one T cell receptor (beta chain) sequence. The Seattle site enrolled patients during active infection and followed them longitudinally. The data originate from a study of blood T cell repertoires in COVID-19. In the study overall: Material from acute and convalescent COVID-19 was sourced from the United States, Italy and Spain. PBMCs, B-cell-depleted T cells, or T cells provided the cDNA or gDNA that made up the material.

Original processing notes: The authors estimated nucleated cell counts from reference gene primer amplification. Clones were sequenced by immunoSEQ multiplex PCR, and TCRdb holds only the in-frame ones, with some missing. V, J and clone size are taken as reported in that table, and D and trimming were inferred from the DNA itself. The repertoire holds 150,000 to 200,000 clones, 80% to 95% seen once, with roughly 2% in the top ten. Unmatched junction bases numbered 3, after V lost 1 base and J lost 3 bases. Germline loops: CDR1 LGHDT, CDR2 YNNKEL (reference sequence). This CDR3 region has 15 residues.

V usage is TRBV3-1 (or the pseudogene TRBV3-2) and J usage is TRBJ2-7; 10 bases agree with TRBD1. This sequence originates from an older woman with COVID-19, enrolled during active disease. Input material: peripheral blood. CDR3 nucleotides: TGTGCCAGCAGCCAAGCGACAGGGGGCAACTACGAGCAGTACTTC. Translated, it gives CASSQATGGNYEQYF.